This is a list of T cell receptor beta chains from one sample in a study of blood T cell repertoires in COVID-19. Profiled with immunoSEQ multiplex PCR; TCRdb holds only in-frame clones, not every one. The sample lists around 360,000 clones, about 88% occurring once. The sequenced material came from PBMCs or T cells enriched from blood (not recorded which). The source is a woman in her thirties who had recovered from COVID-19. CDR3s include the opening cysteine and the closing phenylalanine or tryptophan. A D gene is named only where the DNA matches it firmly. Clone size, where shown, is once, few, many, or a class for clones that have expanded.

J | size | D | length | V | CDR3 | DNA
TRBJ1-1 | . | TRBD1 | 14 | TRBV28 | CASSLRGQGQVAFF | TGTGCCAGCAGTTTACGCGGACAGGGGCAGGTAGCTTTCTTT
TRBJ1-5 | once | . | 13 | TRBV3-1/TRBV3-2 | CASSDRLNQPQHF | TGTGCCAGCAGCGACAGGCTCAATCAGCCCCAGCATTTT
TRBJ1-2 | . | . | 14 | TRBV30 | CAWNSREENYGYTF | TGTGCCTGGAACTCCAGGGAGGAGAACTATGGCTACACCTTC
TRBJ1-1 | . | . | 14 | TRBV29-1 | CSVDSAGWNTEAFF | TGCAGCGTTGATTCTGCCGGGTGGAACACTGAAGCTTTCTTT
TRBJ1-2 | . | . | 13 | TRBV27 | CASSLSSGDGYTF | TGTGCCAGCAGTTTATCATCAGGGGATGGCTACACCTTC
TRBJ1-5 | . | . | 18 | TRBV6-1 | CASSEIPDGGYSNQPQHF | TGTGCCAGCAGTGAGATCCCAGACGGGGGATATAGCAATCAGCCCCAGCATTTT
TRBJ2-1 | . | . | 16 | TRBV5-1 | CASRVVWSPSYNEQFF | TGCGCCAGCAGGGTGGTATGGAGCCCTTCCTACAATGAGCAGTTCTTC
TRBJ1-5 | . | . | 13 | TRBV6-5 | CASSYSRAQPQHF | TGTGCCAGCAGTTACTCGAGGGCTCAGCCCCAGCATTTT
TRBJ2-7 | . | TRBD1 | 14 | TRBV27 | CASSPGTGGLEQYF | TGTGCCAGCAGTCCCGGGACAGGGGGCCTCGAGCAGTACTTC
TRBJ2-3 | . | . | 15 | TRBV29-1 | CSVGAVGLTTDTQYF | TGCAGCGTGGGGGCAGTGGGGTTAACCACAGATACGCAGTATTTT
TRBJ1-5 | . | . | 11 | TRBV12-5 | CASGQYQPQHF | TGTGCTAGTGGTCAGTACCAGCCCCAGCATTTT
TRBJ2-4 | . | . | 13 | TRBV19 | CASMPLEAPIQYF | TGTGCCAGTATGCCACTAGAGGCACCCATTCAGTACTTC
TRBJ1-1 | . | . | 11 | TRBV6-5 | CASRAGTEAFF | TGTGCCAGCAGGGCTGGCACTGAAGCTTTCTTT
TRBJ1-2 | . | TRBD1 | 14 | TRBV27 | CASSETGAPYGYTF | TGTGCCAGCAGTGAAACAGGGGCCCCCTATGGCTACACCTTC
TRBJ2-5 | . | TRBD2 | 17 | TRBV2 | CASRGTSGGAGGETQYF | TGTGCCAGCAGAGGGACTAGCGGGGGGGCCGGAGGAGAGACCCAGTACTTC
TRBJ2-2 | . | . | 13 | TRBV27 | CASRLTGTGELFF | TGTGCCAGCAGATTAACGGGGACCGGGGAGCTGTTTTTT
TRBJ1-1 | . | . | 10 | TRBV28 | CATRTASAFF | TGTGCCACACGGACAGCTTCAGCTTTCTTT
TRBJ1-1 | . | . | 13 | TRBV19 | CASNQGLGTEAFF | TGTGCCAGTAATCAGGGGCTTGGCACTGAAGCTTTCTTT
TRBJ1-1 | . | . | 14 | TRBV5-1 | CASSLSTVNTEAFF | TGCGCCAGCAGCTTATCGACAGTGAACACTGAAGCTTTCTTT
TRBJ1-2 | . | TRBD1 | 13 | TRBV12-3/TRBV12-4 | CASSWTGVRGYTF | TGTGCCAGCAGCTGGACAGGGGTGAGGGGCTACACCTTC
TRBJ2-1 | . | TRBD1 | 14 | TRBV5-6 | CASSRGQGYNEQFF | TGTGCCAGCAGCCGGGGACAGGGGTACAATGAGCAGTTCTTC
TRBJ2-7 | . | TRBD1 | 12 | TRBV3-1/TRBV3-2 | CASSPTGVEQYF | TGTGCCAGCAGCCCGACAGGGGTGGAGCAGTACTTC
TRBJ1-6 | . | . | 15 | TRBV3-1/TRBV3-2 | CASSPVQGANSPLHF | TGTGCCAGCAGCCCCGTACAGGGAGCGAATTCACCCCTCCACTTT
TRBJ1-1 | . | TRBD1 | 13 | TRBV13 | CASSLSGGAEAFF | TGTGCCAGCAGCTTATCAGGGGGTGCTGAAGCTTTCTTT
TRBJ1-6 | . | . | 15 | TRBV6-5 | CASSRRGSYNSPLHF | TGTGCCAGCAGCCGCAGGGGCTCCTATAATTCACCCCTCCACTTT
TRBJ1-1 | . | TRBD1 | 14 | TRBV6-5 | CASSWDRANTEAFF | TGTGCCAGCAGTTGGGACAGGGCAAACACTGAAGCTTTCTTT
TRBJ1-1 | . | . | 12 | TRBV28 | CASSLPGLGAFF | TGTGCCAGCAGTTTACCTGGACTAGGCGCTTTCTTT
TRBJ1-3 | . | . | 16 | TRBV18 | CASSPGQSLSGNTIYF | TGTGCCAGCTCACCTGGACAGAGCTTGTCTGGAAACACCATATATTTT
TRBJ1-4 | . | TRBD1 | 16 | TRBV4-1 | CASSSHPGTGGEKLFF | TGCGCCAGCAGCTCCCATCCCGGGACAGGGGGTGAAAAACTGTTTTTT
TRBJ1-6 | once | . | 15 | TRBV5-1 | CASSLVSRGNSPLHF | TGCGCCAGCAGCTTGGTTAGCAGGGGTAATTCACCCCTCCACTTT
TRBJ2-7 | . | TRBD2 | 12 | TRBV7-9 | CASSLSSGSQYF | TGTGCCAGCAGCCTGAGTAGCGGGAGTCAGTACTTC
TRBJ1-1 | . | . | 13 | TRBV12-3/TRBV12-4 | CASSLWGGTEAFF | TGTGCCAGCAGTTTATGGGGGGGCACTGAAGCTTTCTTT
TRBJ1-6 | . | TRBD1 | 13 | TRBV2 | CASKLGGDSPLHF | TGTGCCAGCAAATTAGGGGGCGATTCACCCCTCCACTTT
TRBJ2-5 | . | TRBD1 | 14 | TRBV28 | CASSSPGQQETQYF | TGTGCCAGCAGTTCTCCGGGACAGCAAGAGACCCAGTACTTC
TRBJ1-2 | . | TRBD1 | 14 | TRBV19 | CASSTDRADYGYTF | TGTGCCAGTAGTACGGACAGGGCGGACTATGGCTACACCTTC
TRBJ2-5 | . | TRBD2 | 14 | TRBV5-8 | CASSPGLADETQYF | TGTGCCAGCAGCCCGGGACTAGCCGATGAGACCCAGTACTTC
TRBJ2-6 | . | . | 17 | TRBV4-2 | CASRSGTGESGANVLTF | TGTGCCAGCAGGAGCGGGACAGGAGAATCTGGGGCCAACGTCCTGACTTTC
TRBJ1-1 | . | . | 13 | TRBV3-1/TRBV3-2 | CASSQDFRAEAFF | TGTGCCAGCAGCCAAGATTTCAGGGCTGAAGCTTTCTTT
TRBJ2-1 | . | . | 16 | TRBV24-1 | CATSDPTGSPGGEQFF | TGTGCCACCAGTGATCCTACAGGTTCACCAGGAGGGGAGCAGTTCTTC
TRBJ2-3 | . | . | 16 | TRBV28 | CASSPVGAGGTDTQYF | TGTGCCAGCAGTCCGGTGGGAGCGGGCGGCACAGATACGCAGTATTTT
TRBJ2-1 | . | . | 12 | TRBV11-3 | CASSLGQGEQFF | TGTGCCAGCAGCTTAGGGCAGGGTGAGCAGTTCTTC
TRBJ2-3 | . | TRBD2 | 15 | TRBV20-1 | CSASLAGVFTDTQYF | TGCAGTGCTAGTTTAGCGGGGGTCTTCACAGATACGCAGTATTTT
TRBJ2-1 | . | TRBD2 | 16 | TRBV7-9 | CASSRGLAASYNEQFF | TGTGCCAGCAGCCGGGGACTAGCGGCCTCCTACAATGAGCAGTTCTTC
TRBJ2-7 | . | TRBD1 | 14 | TRBV5-6 | CASSTGTGVHEQYF | TGTGCCAGCAGCACCGGGACAGGGGTGCACGAGCAGTACTTC
TRBJ2-7 | . | . | 13 | TRBV6-5 | CASSYSPGDEQYF | TGTGCCAGCAGTTACTCTCCGGGGGACGAGCAGTACTTC
TRBJ1-5 | . | . | 14 | TRBV19 | CASRGPTLSQPQHF | TGTGCCAGTAGGGGGCCGACGCTCTCTCAGCCCCAGCATTTT
TRBJ2-7 | . | . | 15 | TRBV27 | CASSYSGYLSYEQYF | TGTGCCAGCAGCTACAGCGGCTACCTCTCCTACGAGCAGTACTTC
TRBJ2-7 | few | . | 14 | TRBV19 | CASSQGQGSPVQYF | TGTGCCAGTAGCCAGGGACAAGGGTCCCCTGTGCAGTACTTC
TRBJ2-5 | . | TRBD2 | 14 | TRBV19 | CASKSGGPALAQYF | TGTGCCAGTAAGAGCGGGGGGCCGGCCTTGGCCCAGTACTTC
TRBJ1-1 | few | . | 12 | TRBV7-9 | CASSLGTVEAFF | TGTGCCAGCAGCTTAGGTACGGTTGAAGCTTTCTTT
TRBJ2-7 | . | TRBD1 | 14 | TRBV5-1 | CASNSQGAAYEQYF | TGCGCCAGCAATTCACAGGGGGCCGCCTACGAGCAGTACTTC
TRBJ2-7 | few | TRBD2 | 14 | TRBV2 | CASSEGGGPREQYF | TGTGCCAGCAGTGAGGGCGGGGGGCCGAGGGAGCAGTACTTC
TRBJ1-2 | . | TRBD1 | 13 | TRBV4-1 | CASSQTGEDGYTF | TGCGCCAGCAGCCAGACAGGGGAGGATGGCTACACCTTC